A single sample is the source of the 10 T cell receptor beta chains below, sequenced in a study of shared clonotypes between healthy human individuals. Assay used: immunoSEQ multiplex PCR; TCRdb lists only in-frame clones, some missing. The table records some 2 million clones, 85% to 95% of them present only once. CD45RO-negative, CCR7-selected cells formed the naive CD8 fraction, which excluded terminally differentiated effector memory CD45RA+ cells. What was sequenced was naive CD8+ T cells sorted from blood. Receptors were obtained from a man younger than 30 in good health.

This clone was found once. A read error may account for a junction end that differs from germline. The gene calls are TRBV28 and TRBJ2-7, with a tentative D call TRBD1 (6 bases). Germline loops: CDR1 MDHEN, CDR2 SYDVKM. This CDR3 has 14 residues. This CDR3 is CATSVTGSNHEQYF. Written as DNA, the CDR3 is TGTGCCACCAGTGTCACAGGGTCGAATCACGAGCAGTACTTC.

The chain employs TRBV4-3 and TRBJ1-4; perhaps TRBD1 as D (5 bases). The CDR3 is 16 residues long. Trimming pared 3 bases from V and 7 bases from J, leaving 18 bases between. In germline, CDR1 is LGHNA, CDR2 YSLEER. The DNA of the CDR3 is TGCGCCAGCAGCCAGAGCTTAGGGGAGATGGGTGAAAAACTGTTTTTT. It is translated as CASSQSLGEMGEKLFF.

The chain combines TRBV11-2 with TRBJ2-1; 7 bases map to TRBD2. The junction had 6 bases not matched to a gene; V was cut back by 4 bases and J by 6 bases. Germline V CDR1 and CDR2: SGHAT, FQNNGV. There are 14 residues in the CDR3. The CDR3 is CASSSFGGGNEQFF. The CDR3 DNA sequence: TGTGCCAGCAGCTCTTTTGGCGGGGGCAATGAGCAGTTCTTC.

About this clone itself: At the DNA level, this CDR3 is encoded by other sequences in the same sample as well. CDR3 coding DNA: TGTGCCAGCAGCTTGGGACTAGCGGGTTACGAGCAGTACTTC. It yields the protein CASSLGLAGYEQYF. The chain joins TRBV7-9 to TRBJ2-7, with TRBD2 matching over 12 bases. CDR3 length: 14 amino acids. The V gene's germline CDR1 is SEHNR and CDR2 FQNEAQ (reference sequence). V lost 3 bases and J lost 4; bases outside the gene matches: 1.

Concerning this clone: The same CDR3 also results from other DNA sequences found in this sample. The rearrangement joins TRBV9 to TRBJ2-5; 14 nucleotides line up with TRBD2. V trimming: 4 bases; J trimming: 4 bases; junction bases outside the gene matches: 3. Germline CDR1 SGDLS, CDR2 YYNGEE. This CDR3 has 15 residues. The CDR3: CASSPGLAGGETQYF. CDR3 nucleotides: TGTGCCAGCAGCCCCGGACTAGCGGGAGGAGAGACCCAGTACTTC.

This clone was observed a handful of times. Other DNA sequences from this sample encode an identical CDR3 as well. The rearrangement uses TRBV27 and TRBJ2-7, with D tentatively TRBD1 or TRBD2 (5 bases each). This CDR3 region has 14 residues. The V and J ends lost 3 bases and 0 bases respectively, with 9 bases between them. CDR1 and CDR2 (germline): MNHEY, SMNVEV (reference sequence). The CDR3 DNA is TGTGCCAGCAGTTTCGCAGGGAGCTCCTACGAGCAGTACTTC. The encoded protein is CASSFAGSSYEQYF.

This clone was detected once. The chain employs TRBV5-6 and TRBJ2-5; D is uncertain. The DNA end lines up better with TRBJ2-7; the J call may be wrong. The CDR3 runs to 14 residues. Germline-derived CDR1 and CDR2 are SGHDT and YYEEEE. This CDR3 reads CASSLDALSYEQYF. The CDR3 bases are TGTGCCAGCAGCTTGGACGCACTCTCCTACGAGCAGTACTTC.

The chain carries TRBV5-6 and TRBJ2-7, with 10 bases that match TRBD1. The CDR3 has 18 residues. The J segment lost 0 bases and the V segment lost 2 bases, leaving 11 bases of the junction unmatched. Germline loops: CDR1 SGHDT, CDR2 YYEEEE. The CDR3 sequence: CASSLQGQGGISSYEQYF. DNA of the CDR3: TGTGCCAGCAGCTTACAAGGACAGGGGGGTATAAGCTCCTACGAGCAGTACTTC.

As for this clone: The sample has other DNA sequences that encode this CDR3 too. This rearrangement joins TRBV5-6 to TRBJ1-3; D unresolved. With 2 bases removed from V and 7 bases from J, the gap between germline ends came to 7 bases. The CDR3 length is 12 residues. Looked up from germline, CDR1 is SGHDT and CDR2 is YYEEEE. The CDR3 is CASSFGGNTIYF. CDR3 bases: TGTGCCAGCAGCTTTGGAGGGAACACCATATATTTT.

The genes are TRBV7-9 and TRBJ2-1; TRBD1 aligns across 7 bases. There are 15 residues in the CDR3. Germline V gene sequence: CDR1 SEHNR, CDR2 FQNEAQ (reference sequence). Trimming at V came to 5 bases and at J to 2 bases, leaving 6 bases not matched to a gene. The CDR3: CASSPGQNAYNEQFF. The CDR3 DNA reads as TGTGCCAGCAGCCCGGGACAGAACGCCTACAATGAGCAGTTCTTC.